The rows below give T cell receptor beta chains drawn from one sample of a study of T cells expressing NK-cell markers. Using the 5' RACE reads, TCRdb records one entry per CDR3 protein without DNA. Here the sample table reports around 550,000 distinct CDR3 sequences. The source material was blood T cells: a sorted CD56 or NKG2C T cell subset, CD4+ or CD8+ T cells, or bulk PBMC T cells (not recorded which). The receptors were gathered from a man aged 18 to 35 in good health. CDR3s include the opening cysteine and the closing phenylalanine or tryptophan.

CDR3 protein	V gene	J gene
CASRLGAVGYTF	TRBV12-3/TRBV12-4	TRBJ1-2
CASSSTGTSNYGYTF	TRBV5-1	TRBJ1-2
CASSPNTGGFEAFF	TRBV18	TRBJ1-1
CASTGSYQETQYF	TRBV28	TRBJ2-5
CASSQGMELFF	TRBV4-2	TRBJ1-4
CSASSGFGVQAFF	TRBV20-1	TRBJ1-1
CASSLRNEQYF	TRBV5-1	TRBJ2-7
CSVARTSGDVYEQYF	TRBV29-1	TRBJ2-7
CSARDLGYSNTGELFF	TRBV20-1	TRBJ2-2
CASSSVAATDTQYF	TRBV7-6	TRBJ2-3
CASRGLAGGGTGELFF	TRBV6-1	TRBJ2-2
CASSLVGTIYF	TRBV7-9	TRBJ1-3
CAWSEGAGSSDTQYF	TRBV30	TRBJ2-3
CASTSRRLQETQYF	TRBV6-2/TRBV6-3	TRBJ2-5
CATSRGAGALTDTQYF	TRBV15	TRBJ2-3
CASRYGTSGINTGELFF	TRBV27	TRBJ2-2
CATEGLAYEQYF	TRBV10-3	TRBJ2-7
CARRDRVVVLYQGKTDTQYF	TRBV6-4	TRBJ2-3
CAISGLAKDNEQFF	TRBV10-3	TRBJ2-1
CASSPELAGGQETQYF	TRBV7-2	TRBJ2-5
CARAVGGSGSGSGDEQFF	TRBV2	TRBJ2-1
CASKASSGGNEQYF	TRBV5-1	TRBJ2-7
CSVGLMDTEAFF	TRBV29-1	TRBJ1-1
CASSFRAARGSPLHF	TRBV6-5	TRBJ1-6
CSVVGAVNTEAFF	TRBV29-1	TRBJ1-1
CASSAYNEQFF	TRBV12-3/TRBV12-4	TRBJ2-1
CASTRLAWGEKLFF	TRBV11-2	TRBJ1-4
CASSQPPGPSGRQETQYF	TRBV4-2	TRBJ2-5
CAISDPPGQQNIQYF	TRBV10-3	TRBJ2-4
CASSLSRGQDTQYF	TRBV11-2	TRBJ2-3
CASSLGGETGLRNQPQHF	TRBV11-1	TRBJ1-5
CASSLRGRAPYNEQFF	TRBV11-1	TRBJ2-1
CASSAALAGFTDTQYF	TRBV5-1	TRBJ2-3
CASSKGTSGFPETQYF	TRBV21-1	TRBJ2-5
CSAGVSGANQPQHF	TRBV20-1	TRBJ1-5
CASSVGQGVGEQFF	TRBV3-1	TRBJ2-1
CASWGGVSSYNEQFF	TRBV5-1	TRBJ2-1
CSVPGGLATYNEQFF	TRBV20-1	TRBJ2-1
CASSYRGRGGYEQYF	TRBV6-2/TRBV6-3	TRBJ2-7
CASAGGSGNQPQHF	TRBV7-9	TRBJ1-5
CATSGISGSGTGELFF	TRBV24-1	TRBJ2-2
CATSDPGQSNQETQYF	TRBV24-1	TRBJ2-5
CSASVTSGVADTQYF	TRBV20-1	TRBJ2-3
CASSLPTGGNDNEQFF	TRBV7-9	TRBJ2-1
CASSLRPYEQFF	TRBV6-2/TRBV6-3	TRBJ2-1
CASSQDAGGRAQYF	TRBV4-2	TRBJ2-5
CSAPDRATGTGELFF	TRBV20-1	TRBJ2-2
CASSLRLAGVSEQFF	TRBV5-1	TRBJ2-1
CASSPRDFTTDTQYF	TRBV3-1	TRBJ2-3
CSASFPDRGRGAEAFF	TRBV20-1	TRBJ1-1
CASGRGMEKLFF	TRBV7-9	TRBJ1-4
CATSDLGGEQRETQYF	TRBV24-1	TRBJ2-5
CASSPGGSGAHTQYF	TRBV18	TRBJ2-3
CASSEGRQGRNEQFF	TRBV10-1	TRBJ2-1